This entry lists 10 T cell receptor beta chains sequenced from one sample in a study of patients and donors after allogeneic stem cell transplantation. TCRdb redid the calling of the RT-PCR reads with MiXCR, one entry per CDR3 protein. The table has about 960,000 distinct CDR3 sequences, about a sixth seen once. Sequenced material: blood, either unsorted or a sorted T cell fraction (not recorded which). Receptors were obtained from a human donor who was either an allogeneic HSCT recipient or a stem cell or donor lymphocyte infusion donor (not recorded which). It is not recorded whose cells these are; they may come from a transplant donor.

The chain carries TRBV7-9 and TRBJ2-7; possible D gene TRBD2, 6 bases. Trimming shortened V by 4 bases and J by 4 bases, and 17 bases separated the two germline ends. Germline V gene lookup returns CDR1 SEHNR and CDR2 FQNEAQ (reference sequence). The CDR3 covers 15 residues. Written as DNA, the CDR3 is TGTGCCAGCAGCTCATCTCCCGGCGGGGCTTACGAGCAGTACTTC. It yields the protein CASSSSPGGAYEQYF. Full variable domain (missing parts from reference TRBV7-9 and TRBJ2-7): DTGVSQNPRHKITKRGQNVTFRCDPISEHNRLYWYRQTLGQGPEFLTYFQNEAQLEKSRLLSDRFSAERPKGSFSTLEIQRTEQGDSAMYLCASSSSPGGAYEQYFGPGTRLTVT.

This CDR3 reads CASSSRGGGEYF. DNA for the CDR3: TGCGCCAGCAGCAGTCGTGGCGGTGGGGAGTACTTC. The chain recombines TRBV5-1 with TRBJ2-7; no firm D call. The CDR3 length is 12 residues. Germline V gene data show CDR1 as SGHRS and CDR2 as YFSETQ. The germline V and J ends were trimmed by 4 bases and 11 bases, with 16 bases remaining between them.

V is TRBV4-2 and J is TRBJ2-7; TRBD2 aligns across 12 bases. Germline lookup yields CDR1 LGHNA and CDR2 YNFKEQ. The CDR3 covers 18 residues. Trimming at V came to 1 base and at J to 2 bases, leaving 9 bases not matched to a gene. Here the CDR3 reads CASSQGLAGAKRPYEQYF. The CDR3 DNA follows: TGTGCCAGCAGCCAAGGACTAGCGGGAGCCAAACGACCCTACGAGCAGTACTTC.

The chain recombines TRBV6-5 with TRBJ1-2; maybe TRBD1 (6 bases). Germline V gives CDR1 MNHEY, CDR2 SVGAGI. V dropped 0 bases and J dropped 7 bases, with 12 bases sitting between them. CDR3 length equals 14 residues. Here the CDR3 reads CASSYSGGWSGYTF. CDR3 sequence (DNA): TGTGCCAGCAGTTACTCAGGGGGTTGGAGTGGCTACACCTTC.

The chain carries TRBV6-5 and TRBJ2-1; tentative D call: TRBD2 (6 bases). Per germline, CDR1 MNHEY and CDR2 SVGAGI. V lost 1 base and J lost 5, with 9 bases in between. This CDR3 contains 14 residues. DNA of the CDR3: TGTGCCAGCAGTTACTTCGGACTAAACAATGAGCAGTTCTTC. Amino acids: CASSYFGLNNEQFF.

The CDR3 DNA reads as TGTGCCAGCAGCCGAAGCCCAGACAGAGATAATTCACCCCTCCACTTT. Protein product: CASSRSPDRDNSPLHF. The chain carries TRBV6-1 and TRBJ1-6, with D possibly TRBD1 on 5 matching bases. This CDR3 has 16 amino acids. V lost 6 bases and J lost 5, with 17 bases in between. Per germline, CDR1 MNHNS and CDR2 SASEGT.

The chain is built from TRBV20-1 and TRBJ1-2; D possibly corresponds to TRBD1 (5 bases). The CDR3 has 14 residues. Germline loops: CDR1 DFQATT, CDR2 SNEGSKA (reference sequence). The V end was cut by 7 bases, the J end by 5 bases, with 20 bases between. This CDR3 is CSVDSEGRVYGYTF. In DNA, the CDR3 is TGCAGTGTCGATTCAGAGGGACGGGTATATGGCTACACCTTC.

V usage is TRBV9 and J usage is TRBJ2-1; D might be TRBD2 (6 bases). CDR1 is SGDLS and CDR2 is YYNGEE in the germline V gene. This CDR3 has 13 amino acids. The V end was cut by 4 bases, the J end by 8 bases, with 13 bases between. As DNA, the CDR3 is TGTGCCAGCAGCTCGGGGGAGGAGGATGAGCAGTTCTTC. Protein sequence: CASSSGEEDEQFF.

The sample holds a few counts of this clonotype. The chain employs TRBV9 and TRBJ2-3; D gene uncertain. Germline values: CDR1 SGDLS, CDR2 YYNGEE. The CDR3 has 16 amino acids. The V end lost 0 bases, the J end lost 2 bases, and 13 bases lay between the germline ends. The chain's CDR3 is CASSVGTGRTTDTQYF. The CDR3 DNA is TGTGCCAGCAGCGTAGGCACGGGCCGAACCACAGATACGCAGTATTTT.

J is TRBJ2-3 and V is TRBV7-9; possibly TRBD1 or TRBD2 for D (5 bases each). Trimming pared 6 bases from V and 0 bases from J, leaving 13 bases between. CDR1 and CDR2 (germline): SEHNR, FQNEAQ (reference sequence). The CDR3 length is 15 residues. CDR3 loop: CASRLGTASTDTQYF. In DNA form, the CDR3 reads TGTGCCAGCAGGCTCGGGACGGCTAGCACAGATACGCAGTATTTT.